One sample yielded the 15 T cell receptor beta chains listed below, sequenced in a study of cytomegalovirus exposure and HLA in healthy donors. Assay used: immunoSEQ multiplex PCR; TCRdb lists only in-frame clones, some missing. Counted here are some 160,000 clones, roughly 92% occurring once; the ten biggest clones make up 0.6% to 0.8%. Sample: PBMCs. All receptors derive from a man aged 18 to 30 in good health and CMV-seronegative.

V and J are TRBV27 and TRBJ1-2; 9 nucleotides line up with TRBD1. The CDR3 loop spans 14 amino acids. Germline CDR1 MNHEY, CDR2 SMNVEV (reference sequence). With 6 bases clipped from V and 8 bases from J, the junction kept 10 bases outside the gene matches. CDR3 residues: CASRFTGGAGGYTF. CDR3 sequence (DNA): TGTGCCAGCAGATTTACAGGGGGCGCGGGGGGCTACACCTTC.

This chain links TRBV6-6 with TRBJ1-1, with 7 bases fitting TRBD1. After removal of 8 bases from V and 1 base from J, the junction contained 4 bases not matched to a gene. CDR3 size: 13 residues. Germline assignment: CDR1 MNHNY and CDR2 SVGAGI (reference sequence). Written as DNA, the CDR3 is TGTGCCAGCGGAGGGACAGAGAACACTGAAGCTTTCTTT. Its protein product is CASGGTENTEAFF.

The rearrangement joins TRBV18 to TRBJ2-1; 11 bases are shared with TRBD2. V trimming: 6 bases; J trimming: 5 bases; junction bases outside the gene matches: 12. Germline V CDR1 and CDR2: KGHSH, LQKENI. The CDR3 contains 17 residues. In DNA, the CDR3 is TGTGCCAGCTCCCCATTCACCGGGACTAGCGGAGACAATGAGCAGTTCTTC. Translation: CASSPFTGTSGDNEQFF.

To note about this clone: Within the sample, other DNA sequences also encode this same CDR3. The chain couples TRBV29-1 to TRBJ1-2; unclear D gene. CDR1 and CDR2 from the germline V gene are SQVTM and ANQGSEA. The CDR3 covers 11 residues. Trimming removed 3 bases at V and 4 bases at J, with 6 bases between. Here the CDR3 DNA reads TGCAGCGTTGAGCGGGGCTATGGCTACACCTTC. Translating it yields CSVERGYGYTF.

The rearrangement uses TRBV5-4 and TRBJ2-3; a possible D gene is TRBD1 (6 bases). Germline CDR1 is SGHNT and CDR2 is YYREEE (reference sequence). V shed 4 bases and J shed 5 bases, with 20 bases lying between them. This CDR3 region has 16 residues. The CDR3 loop is CASSHPGTPNEDTQYF. For the CDR3, the DNA is TGTGCCAGCAGCCACCCCGGGACACCGAATGAAGATACGCAGTATTTT.

The V and J genes are TRBV9 and TRBJ2-5, with a possible D match to TRBD1 (6 bases). V was shortened by 3 bases and J by 1 base, with 13 bases between the two germline ends. The CDR3 runs 15 residues. The germline V gene encodes CDR1 SGDLS and CDR2 YYNGEE. This chain's CDR3 is CASSADTGSQETQYF. For the CDR3, the DNA is TGTGCCAGCAGCGCCGATACAGGGAGCCAAGAGACCCAGTACTTC. The whole variable domain, remainder taken from reference TRBV9 and TRBJ2-5, is DSGVTQTPKHLITATGQRVTLRCSPRSGDLSVYWYQQSLDQGLQFLIQYYNGEERAKGNILERFSAQQFPDLHSELNLSSLELGDSALYFCASSADTGSQETQYFGPGTRLLVL.

The rearrangement joins TRBV5-1 to TRBJ2-1; D is perhaps TRBD2 (6 bases). The CDR3 spans 15 residues. V was trimmed by 3 bases and J by 0 bases, leaving 10 bases between them. Germline values: CDR1 SGHRS, CDR2 YFSETQ. CDR3 region: CASSSSGDSYNEQFF. In nucleotides, the CDR3 is TGCGCCAGCAGCTCGTCGGGGGACTCCTACAATGAGCAGTTCTTC. Full variable domain (outside the CDR3, taken from reference TRBV5-1 and TRBJ2-1): KAGVTQTPRYLIKTRGQQVTLSCSPISGHRSVSWYQQTPGQGLQFLFEYFSETQRNKGNFPGRFSGRQFSNSRSEMNVSTLELGDSALYLCASSSSGDSYNEQFFGPGTRLTVL.

The chain combines TRBV9 with TRBJ2-1, with 9 bases matching TRBD2. The CDR3 is 15 amino acids. From germline, CDR1 is SGDLS and CDR2 YYNGEE. V gave up 0 bases and J gave up 5 bases; unmatched junction bases: 3. The CDR3 loop reads CASSVGGRGNNEQFF. The CDR3 DNA reads TGTGCCAGCAGCGTAGGCGGGAGGGGAAACAATGAGCAGTTCTTC.

V is TRBV6-5 and J is TRBJ2-2; 8 bases align to TRBD2. The CDR3 contains 14 residues. Germline V gene lookup returns CDR1 MNHEY and CDR2 SVGAGI. The V and J ends lost 4 bases and 3 bases, in that order; junction bases with no gene match: 1. The CDR3 sequence: CASSLLADTGELFF. The CDR3, as DNA: TGTGCCAGCAGTTTACTAGCGGACACCGGGGAGCTGTTTTTT.

The J gene is TRBJ2-5, the V gene TRBV11-3, with D tentatively TRBD1 (5 bases). The V gene lost 5 bases and the J gene lost 4 bases, with 23 bases spanning the gap. CDR1 SGHNT and CDR2 YENEEA come from the germline V gene. The CDR3 sequence is 17 residues long. The CDR3 here is CASSRDSKGLARETQYF. The CDR3, as DNA: TGTGCCAGCAGCCGAGATTCTAAGGGGTTGGCGCGAGAGACCCAGTACTTC.

The gene calls are TRBV30 and TRBJ1-5, with 7 bases identical to TRBD1. CDR1 is GTSNPN, CDR2 SVGIG, per germline (reference sequence). The V gene end was trimmed by 3 bases and the J gene end by 3 bases; junction bases not matched to a gene: 2. This CDR3 is 13 amino acids long. The CDR3 protein is CAWRGTDNQPQHF. The DNA for the CDR3 is TGTGCCTGGAGGGGGACAGACAATCAGCCCCAGCATTTT. Full variable domain (remainder filled in from reference TRBV30 and TRBJ1-5): SQTIHQWPATLVQPVGSPLSLECTVEGTSNPNLYWYRQAAGRGLQLLFYSVGIGQISSEVPQNLSASRPQDRQFILSSKKLLLSDSGFYLCAWRGTDNQPQHFGDGTRLSIL.

The chain couples TRBV27 to TRBJ2-3, with 8 bases fitting TRBD1. CDR1 MNHEY and CDR2 SMNVEV come from the germline V gene (reference sequence). Trimming took 7 bases from V and 6 from J; bases not matched to a gene: 21. CDR3 length: 18 residues. CDR3 in DNA: TGTGCCAGCACCCCCAGTAGGCTCGACAGGGGATATGCGGATACGCAGTATTTT. Its translation: CASTPSRLDRGYADTQYF.

In nucleotides, the CDR3 is TGTGCCAGCAGCTCCGAGGCGGGGGGGCGTTTTGAGCAGTACTTC. This codes for CASSSEAGGRFEQYF. This chain connects TRBV11-2 to TRBJ2-7; 9 bases align to TRBD2. V was pared by 4 bases and J by 7 bases, with 11 bases of the junction left unmatched. Per the germline V gene, CDR1 is SGHAT and CDR2 is FQNNGV. The CDR3 totals 15 residues.

The chain carries TRBV14 and TRBJ2-7; D ambiguous. Germline lookup yields CDR1 SGHDN and CDR2 FVKESK. The CDR3 length is 13 residues. Trimming shortened V by 2 bases and J by 7 bases, and 12 bases separated the two germline ends. The CDR3 loop reads CASSQSRVSEQYV. The CDR3 DNA is TGTGCCAGCAGCCAATCCCGGGTTAGTGAGCAGTACGTC.

The chain is built from TRBV7-2 and TRBJ1-5; D possibly corresponds to TRBD1 (6 bases). The germline V gene has CDR1 SGHTA and CDR2 FQGNSA. CDR3 length equals 16 residues. V lost 5 bases, J lost 2 bases, and 16 bases lay in between. The CDR3: CASSPHWAGGNQPQHF. The DNA for the CDR3 is TGTGCCAGCAGCCCCCATTGGGCAGGGGGCAATCAGCCCCAGCATTTT.